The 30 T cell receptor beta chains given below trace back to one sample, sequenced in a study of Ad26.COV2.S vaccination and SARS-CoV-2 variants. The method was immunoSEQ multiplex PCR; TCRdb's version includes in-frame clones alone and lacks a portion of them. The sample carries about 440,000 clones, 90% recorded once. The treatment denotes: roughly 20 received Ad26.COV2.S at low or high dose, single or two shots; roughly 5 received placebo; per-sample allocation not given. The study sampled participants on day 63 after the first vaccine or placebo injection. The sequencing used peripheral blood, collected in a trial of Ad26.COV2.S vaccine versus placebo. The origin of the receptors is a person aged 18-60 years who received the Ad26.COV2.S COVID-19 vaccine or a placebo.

This CDR3 is CAAGRDPAYEQYF. For the CDR3, the DNA is TGTGCCGCGGGGCGGGACCCCGCCTACGAGCAGTACTTC. The rearrangement joins TRBV10-3 to TRBJ2-7; TRBD2 might be the D (6 bases). CDR3 length equals 13 residues. CDR1 ENHRY and CDR2 SYGVKD come from the germline V gene. V was pared by 11 bases and J by 2 bases, with 16 bases between.

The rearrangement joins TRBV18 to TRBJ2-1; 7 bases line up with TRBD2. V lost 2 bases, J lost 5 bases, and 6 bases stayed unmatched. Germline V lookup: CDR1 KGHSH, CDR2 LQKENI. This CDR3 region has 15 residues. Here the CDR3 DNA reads TGTGCCAGCTCACCAGGAGTAACTAGCGACAATGAGCAGTTCTTC. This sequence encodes CASSPGVTSDNEQFF.

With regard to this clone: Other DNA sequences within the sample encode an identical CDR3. This chain's CDR3 is CASSVGGRGYEQYF. The CDR3 nucleotides are TGTGCCAGCAGCGTCGGCGGGAGAGGATACGAGCAGTACTTC. This chain connects TRBV9 to TRBJ2-7, with 7 bases lining up with TRBD2. This CDR3 comprises 14 residues. Germline V gives CDR1 SGDLS, CDR2 YYNGEE. V was clipped by 2 bases and J by 4 bases; unmatched bases: 6.

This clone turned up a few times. The CDR3 sequence is CASSPTSGSNDEQFF. CDR3 DNA: TGTGCCAGCAGCCCCACTAGCGGGAGTAACGATGAGCAGTTCTTC. The rearrangement joins TRBV7-9 to TRBJ2-1, with TRBD2 matching 11 bases. Per germline, CDR1 SEHNR and CDR2 FQNEAQ (reference sequence). V was pared by 5 bases and J by 8 bases, with 8 bases of the junction left unmatched. CDR3 size: 15 residues.

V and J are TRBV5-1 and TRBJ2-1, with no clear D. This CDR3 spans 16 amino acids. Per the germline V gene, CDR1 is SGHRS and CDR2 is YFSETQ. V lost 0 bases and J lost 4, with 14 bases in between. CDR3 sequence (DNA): TGCGCCAGCAGCTTGGGGATGTCAAAGCCTTACAATGAGCAGTTCTTC. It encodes CASSLGMSKPYNEQFF.

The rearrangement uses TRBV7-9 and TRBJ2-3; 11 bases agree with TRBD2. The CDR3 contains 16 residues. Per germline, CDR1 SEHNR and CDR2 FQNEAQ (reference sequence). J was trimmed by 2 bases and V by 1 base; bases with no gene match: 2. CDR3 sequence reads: CASSLGLAGFTDTQYF. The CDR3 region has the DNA TGTGCCAGCAGCTTAGGACTAGCGGGATTCACAGATACGCAGTATTTT.

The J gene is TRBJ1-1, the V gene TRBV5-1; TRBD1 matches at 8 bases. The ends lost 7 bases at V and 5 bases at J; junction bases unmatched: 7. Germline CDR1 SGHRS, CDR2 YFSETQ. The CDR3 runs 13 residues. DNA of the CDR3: TGCGCCAGCGGGGACAGGAGCTCTACTGAAGCTTTCTTT. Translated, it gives CASGDRSSTEAFF.

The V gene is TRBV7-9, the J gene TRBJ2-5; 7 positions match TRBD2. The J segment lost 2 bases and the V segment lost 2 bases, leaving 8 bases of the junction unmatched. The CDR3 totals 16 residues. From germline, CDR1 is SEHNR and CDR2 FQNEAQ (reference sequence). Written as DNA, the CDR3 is TGTGCCAGCAGCTTAAGGAGTGAGCGGGATCAAGAGACCCAGTACTTC. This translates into CASSLRSERDQETQYF. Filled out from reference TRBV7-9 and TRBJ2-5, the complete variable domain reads DTGVSQNPRHKITKRGQNVTFRCDPISEHNRLYWYRQTLGQGPEFLTYFQNEAQLEKSRLLSDRFSAERPKGSFSTLEIQRTEQGDSAMYLCASSLRSERDQETQYFGPGTRLLVL.

The CDR3 DNA reads TGTGCCAGCAGCTTAGGGCTAGGCACGGGGAATGAGCAGTTCTTC. This translates into CASSLGLGTGNEQFF. The chain couples TRBV7-3 to TRBJ2-1; D is possibly TRBD2 (5 bases). Trimming left V 2 bases short and J 7 bases short, with 15 bases between. This CDR3 has 15 amino acids. In germline, CDR1 is SGHTA, CDR2 FQGTGA.

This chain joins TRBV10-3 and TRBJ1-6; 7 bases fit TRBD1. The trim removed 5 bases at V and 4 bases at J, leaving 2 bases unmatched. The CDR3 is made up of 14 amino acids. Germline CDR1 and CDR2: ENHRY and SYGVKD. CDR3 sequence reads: CAISQTGYNSPLHF. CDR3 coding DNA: TGTGCCATCAGTCAGACAGGGTATAATTCACCCCTCCACTTT.

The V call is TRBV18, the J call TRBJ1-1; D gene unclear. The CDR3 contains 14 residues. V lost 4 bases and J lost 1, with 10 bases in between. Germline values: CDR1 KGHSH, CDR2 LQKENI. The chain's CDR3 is CASSQGLRNTEAFF. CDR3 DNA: TGTGCCAGCTCACAAGGACTGAGGAACACTGAAGCTTTCTTT. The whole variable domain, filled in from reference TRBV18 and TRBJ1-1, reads NAGVMQNPRHLVRRRGQEARLRCSPMKGHSHVYWYRQLPEEGLKFMVYLQKENIIDESGMPKERFSAEFPKEGPSILRIQQVVRGDSAAYFCASSQGLRNTEAFFGQGTRLTVV.

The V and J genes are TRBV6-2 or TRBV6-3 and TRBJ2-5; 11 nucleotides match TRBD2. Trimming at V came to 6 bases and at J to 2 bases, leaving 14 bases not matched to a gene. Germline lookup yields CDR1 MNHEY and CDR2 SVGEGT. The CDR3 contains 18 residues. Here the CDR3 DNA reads TGTGCCAGCAGCTCAGGGCTAGCGGGAGGCCCGTGGCAAGAGACCCAGTACTTC. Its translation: CASSSGLAGGPWQETQYF.

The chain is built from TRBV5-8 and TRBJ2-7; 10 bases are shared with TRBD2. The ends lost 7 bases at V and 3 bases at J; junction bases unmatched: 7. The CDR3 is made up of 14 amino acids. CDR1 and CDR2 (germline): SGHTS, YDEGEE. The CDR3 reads CASGRLAGRYEQYF. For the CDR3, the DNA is TGTGCCAGCGGAAGACTAGCGGGCCGCTACGAGCAGTACTTC.

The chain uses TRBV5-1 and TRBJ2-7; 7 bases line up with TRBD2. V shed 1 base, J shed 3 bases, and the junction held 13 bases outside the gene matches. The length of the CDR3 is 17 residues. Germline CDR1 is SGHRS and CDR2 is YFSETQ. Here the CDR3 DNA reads TGCGCCAGCAGCTTGACTATCCTTCGGCGGGAGAGCTACGAGCAGTACTTC. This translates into CASSLTILRRESYEQYF.

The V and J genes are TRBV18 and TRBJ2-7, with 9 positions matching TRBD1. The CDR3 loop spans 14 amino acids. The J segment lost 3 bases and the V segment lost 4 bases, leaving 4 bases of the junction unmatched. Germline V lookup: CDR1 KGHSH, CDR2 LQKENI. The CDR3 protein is CASSQGQGHYEQYF. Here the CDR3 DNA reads TGTGCCAGCTCACAGGGACAGGGCCACTACGAGCAGTACTTC.

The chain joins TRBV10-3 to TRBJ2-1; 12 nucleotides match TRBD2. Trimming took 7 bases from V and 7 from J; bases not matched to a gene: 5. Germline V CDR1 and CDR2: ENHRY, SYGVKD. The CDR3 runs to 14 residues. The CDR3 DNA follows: TGTGCCATCACTAGCGGGAGGGGGTTGAATGAGCAGTTCTTC. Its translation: CAITSGRGLNEQFF.

As DNA, the CDR3 is TGTGCCAGCAGTTTATGGCCCCCTCGGGGGGCTAACACCGGGGAGCTGTTTTTT. Amino acids: CASSLWPPRGANTGELFF. This chain joins TRBV27 and TRBJ2-2, with D possibly matching TRBD2 (7 bases). Trimming pared 1 base from V and 2 bases from J, leaving 17 bases between. The length of the CDR3 is 18 residues. Germline CDR1 and CDR2: MNHEY and SMNVEV (reference sequence).

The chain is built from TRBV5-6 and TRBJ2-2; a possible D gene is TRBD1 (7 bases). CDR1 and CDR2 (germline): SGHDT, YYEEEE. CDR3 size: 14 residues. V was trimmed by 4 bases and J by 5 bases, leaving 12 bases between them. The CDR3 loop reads CASSRRGETGELFF. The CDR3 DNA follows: TGTGCCAGCAGCCGCAGGGGGGAGACCGGGGAGCTGTTTTTT.

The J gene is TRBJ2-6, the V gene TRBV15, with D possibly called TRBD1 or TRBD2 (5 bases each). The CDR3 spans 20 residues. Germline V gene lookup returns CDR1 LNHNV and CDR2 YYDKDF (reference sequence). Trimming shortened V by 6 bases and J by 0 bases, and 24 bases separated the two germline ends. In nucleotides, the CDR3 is TGTGCCACCAGTCACCTCGGGGCCGGCCACCTGGACTCTGGGGCCAACGTCCTGACTTTC. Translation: CATSHLGAGHLDSGANVLTF.

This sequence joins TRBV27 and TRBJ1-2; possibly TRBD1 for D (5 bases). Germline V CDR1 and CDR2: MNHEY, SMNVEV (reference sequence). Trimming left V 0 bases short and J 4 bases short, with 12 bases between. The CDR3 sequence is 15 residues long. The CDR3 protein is CASSLSPQVIYGYTF. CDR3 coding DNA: TGTGCCAGCAGTTTATCCCCACAGGTTATCTATGGCTACACCTTC.

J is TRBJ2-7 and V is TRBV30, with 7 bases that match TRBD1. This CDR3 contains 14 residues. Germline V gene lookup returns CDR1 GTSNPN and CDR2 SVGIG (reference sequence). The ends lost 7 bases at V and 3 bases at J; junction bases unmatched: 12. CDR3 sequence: CAYRDSLRGYEQYF. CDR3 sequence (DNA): TGTGCCTACCGGGACAGCCTAAGGGGCTACGAGCAGTACTTC.

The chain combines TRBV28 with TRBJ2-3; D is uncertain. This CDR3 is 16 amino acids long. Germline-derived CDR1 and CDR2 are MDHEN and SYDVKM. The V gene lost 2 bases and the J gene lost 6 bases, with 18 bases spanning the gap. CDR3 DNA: TGTGCCAGCAGTTTAAACTCGCAAATACCCCCGGATACGCAGTATTTT. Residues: CASSLNSQIPPDTQYF.

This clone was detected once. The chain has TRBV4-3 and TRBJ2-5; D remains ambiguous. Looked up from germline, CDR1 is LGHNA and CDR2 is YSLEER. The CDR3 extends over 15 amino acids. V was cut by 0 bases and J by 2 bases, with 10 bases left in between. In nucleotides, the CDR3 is TGCGCCAGCAGCCAAGATCTAGGTAGTCAAGAGACCCAGTACTTC. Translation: CASSQDLGSQETQYF.

This CDR3 is CASSPPSGKAKNIQYF. CDR3 in DNA: TGTGCCAGCAGTCCTCCCAGCGGTAAAGCCAAAAACATTCAGTACTTC. The V gene is TRBV7-9, the J gene TRBJ2-4; the D gene is possibly TRBD2 (5 bases). CDR3 length: 16 residues. Looked up from germline, CDR1 is SEHNR and CDR2 is FQNEAQ (reference sequence). The ends were cut back, 6 bases at V and 0 bases at J, with 15 bases in the middle. The full variable domain, rest sourced from reference TRBV7-9 and TRBJ2-4, is DTGVSQNPRHKITKRGQNVTFRCDPISEHNRLYWYRQTLGQGPEFLTYFQNEAQLEKSRLLSDRFSAERPKGSFSTLEIQRTEQGDSAMYLCASSPPSGKAKNIQYFGAGTRLSVL.

The CDR3 loop reads CSVDPGLETQYF. Written as DNA, the CDR3 is TGCAGCGTTGACCCGGGTTTAGAGACCCAGTACTTC. The J gene is TRBJ2-5, the V gene TRBV29-1, with D unclear. Trimming removed 3 bases from V and 4 bases from J, with 9 bases in between. This CDR3 contains 12 residues. Germline V lookup: CDR1 SQVTM, CDR2 ANQGSEA.

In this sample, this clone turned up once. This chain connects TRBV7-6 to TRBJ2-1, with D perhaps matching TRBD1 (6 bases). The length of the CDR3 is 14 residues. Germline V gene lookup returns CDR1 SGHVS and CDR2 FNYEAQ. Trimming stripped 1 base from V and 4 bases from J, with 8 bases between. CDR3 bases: TGTGCCAGCAGCTTAGGCAGGGGTTACAATGAGCAGTTCTTC. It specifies CASSLGRGYNEQFF.

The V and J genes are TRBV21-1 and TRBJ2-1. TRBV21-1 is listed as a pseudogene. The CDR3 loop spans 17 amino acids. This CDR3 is CASSAREGQPMYNEQFF. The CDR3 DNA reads TGTGCCAGCAGCGCCCGCGAGGGGCAGCCTATGTACAATGAGCAGTTCTTC.

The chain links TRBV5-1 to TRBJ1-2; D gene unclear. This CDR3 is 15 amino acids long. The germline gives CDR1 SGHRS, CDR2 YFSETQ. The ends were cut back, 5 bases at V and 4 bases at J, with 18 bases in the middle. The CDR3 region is CASSREGRTIYGYTF. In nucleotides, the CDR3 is TGCGCCAGCAGTAGGGAGGGCAGGACCATCTATGGCTACACCTTC.

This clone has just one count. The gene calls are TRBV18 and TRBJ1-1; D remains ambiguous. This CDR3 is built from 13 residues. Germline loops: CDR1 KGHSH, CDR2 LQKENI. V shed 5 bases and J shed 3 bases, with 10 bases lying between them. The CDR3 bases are TGTGCCAGCTCAGGCGGGTACGACACTGAAGCTTTCTTT. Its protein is CASSGGYDTEAFF.

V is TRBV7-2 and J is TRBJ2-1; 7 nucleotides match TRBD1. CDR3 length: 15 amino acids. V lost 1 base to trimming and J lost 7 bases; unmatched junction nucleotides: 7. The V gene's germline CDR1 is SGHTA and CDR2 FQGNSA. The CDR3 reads CASSLVGTEANEQFF. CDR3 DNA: TGTGCCAGCAGCTTAGTCGGGACAGAGGCGAATGAGCAGTTCTTC.